The rows below give T cell receptor beta chains drawn from one sample of a study of CD8+ T cells in alopecia areata. Some clones are missing from TCRdb's copy, which holds only in-frame ones; the method was immunoSEQ multiplex PCR. The sample includes about 160,000 clones, just over 65% seen only once; the top ten take 0.91%. Material: CD4+ T cells sorted from blood, obtained at week 4, from a patient treated with tofacitinib. These receptors all stem from a human donor with alopecia areata. Each CDR3 is given with its conserved first and last residue. A D gene is named only where the DNA matches it firmly. Clone size, where shown, is once, few, many, or a class for clones that have expanded.

.	TRBJ2-7	.	TRBV30	TGTGCCTGGAGCCAAGGGAGGTCCTACGAGCAGTACTTC	CAWSQGRSYEQYF
TRBD1	TRBJ1-1	many	TRBV11-2	TGTGCCAGCAGCTCGGACAGGGCGAACACTGAAGCTTTCTTT	CASSSDRANTEAFF
TRBD1	TRBJ2-5	.	TRBV5-1	TGCGCCAGCAGCGGACAGGGACAAGAGACCCAGTACTTC	CASSGQGQETQYF
.	TRBJ2-2	.	TRBV25-1	TGTGCCAGCGGATGGGGGACCGGGGAGCTGTTTTTT	CASGWGTGELFF
.	TRBJ2-3	.	TRBV5-1	TGCGCCAGCAGCCCATCCCCCGCAGATACGCAGTATTTT	CASSPSPADTQYF
.	TRBJ2-4	.	TRBV30	TGTGCCTGGAGGGGGGATCGACTAGCCAAAAACATTCAGTACTTC	CAWRGDRLAKNIQYF
.	TRBJ1-1	.	TRBV2	TGTGCCAGCAGTGCAGGGCCGAACACTGAAGCTTTCTTT	CASSAGPNTEAFF
TRBD2	TRBJ2-5	.	TRBV5-4	TGTGCCAGCAGCTCGTCGACTAGCGTGGAGACCCAGTACTTC	CASSSSTSVETQYF
TRBD2	TRBJ2-5	.	TRBV4-2	TGTGCCAGCAGCCAAGCGTCCGGGACTAGGTTTCGGGAGACCCAGTACTTC	CASSQASGTRFRETQYF
TRBD1	TRBJ2-7	.	TRBV29-1	TGCAGCGCCTCACAGACAGGGGCCTCCTACGAGCAGTACTTC	CSASQTGASYEQYF
.	TRBJ1-2	.	TRBV5-6	TGTGCCAGCAGATTCCGGCGATTGGACGGTCTCTATGGCTACACCTTC	CASRFRRLDGLYGYTF
TRBD1	TRBJ1-2	.	TRBV30	TGTGCCTGGAGTGTGCTGGACAGGGGTGGCTACACCTTC	CAWSVLDRGGYTF
.	TRBJ2-3	.	TRBV6-5	TGTGCCAGCAGTTACGGGGCGGGGGCCACCACAGATACGCAGTATTTT	CASSYGAGATTDTQYF
.	TRBJ1-5	.	TRBV4-1	TGCGCCAGCAGCCAAGGACAGTCTAATCAGCCCCAGCATTTT	CASSQGQSNQPQHF
.	TRBJ2-7	.	TRBV7-2	TGTGCCAGCAGCTTAGTTAATCAGCTTCAAATCTACGAGCAGTACTTC	CASSLVNQLQIYEQYF
.	TRBJ1-4	.	TRBV2	TGTGCCAGCAGGGACCATGGCCTCAGTGAAAAACTGTTTTTT	CASRDHGLSEKLFF
.	TRBJ1-2	.	TRBV30	TGTGCCTGGACCTTTGGCAGGGGTGGCTACACCTTC	CAWTFGRGGYTF
.	TRBJ1-6	.	TRBV6-5	TGTGTCAGCAGCCAGGGAAATTCACCCCTCCACTTT	CVSSQGNSPLHF
.	TRBJ1-5	.	TRBV7-2	TGTGCCAGCAGCTTAGGACATAGCAATCAGCCCCAGCATTTT	CASSLGHSNQPQHF
.	TRBJ2-7	few	TRBV10-3	TGTGCCATCAGTGAATGGGGGGTAACTCCGGGCGAGCAGTACTTC	CAISEWGVTPGEQYF
.	TRBJ2-1	.	TRBV9	TGTGCCAGCAGCCCTAGGGGATCCGCTAATGAGCAGTTCTTC	CASSPRGSANEQFF
.	TRBJ1-1	.	TRBV29-1	TGCAGCGTGGACAGTCAGGGCATGAACACTGAAGCTTTCTTT	CSVDSQGMNTEAFF
TRBD1	TRBJ1-4	.	TRBV9	TGTGCCAGCAGCGGGCAGACAGGGTCGGCTGAAAAACTGTTTTTT	CASSGQTGSAEKLFF
.	TRBJ2-3	.	TRBV29-1	TGCAGCGTTGACCACCGAGAGGTGGGGCTCAGGACAGATACGCAGTATTTT	CSVDHREVGLRTDTQYF
TRBD1	TRBJ2-5	.	TRBV7-2	TGTGCCAGCAGCAAGATGGGACAGTCCCAAGAGACCCAGTACTTC	CASSKMGQSQETQYF
.	TRBJ1-6	.	TRBV6-5	TGTGCCAGCAGTTACGGGCGTGATTCACCCCTCCACTTT	CASSYGRDSPLHF
.	TRBJ1-3	.	TRBV9	TGTGCCAGCAGCGAAGAGTCTTTCTCTGGAAACACCATATATTTT	CASSEESFSGNTIYF
TRBD2	TRBJ2-3	.	TRBV29-1	TGCAGCGTTGGACTAGCGGGGGGTACAGATACGCAGTATTTT	CSVGLAGGTDTQYF
TRBD1	TRBJ1-2	few	TRBV29-1	TGCAGCGCCCTTCGGGACAGGGAGTATGGCTACACCTTC	CSALRDREYGYTF
.	TRBJ2-1	.	TRBV23-1	TGCGCCAGCAGCCAACTTGACATCCTCTCCTACAATGAGCAGTTCTTC	CASSQLDILSYNEQFF
TRBD1	TRBJ1-4	once	TRBV30	TGTGCCTGGAGAACAGGGGAAAGTCGCGAAAAACTGTTTTTT	CAWRTGESREKLFF
.	TRBJ2-2	.	TRBV19	TGTGCCAGTAGTGAAAGGACGACCAGAGACACCGGGGAGCTGTTTTTT	CASSERTTRDTGELFF
TRBD1	TRBJ2-1	.	TRBV7-8	TGTGCCAGCAGCTTAGGCCGACAGGGGGCCTACAATGAGCAGTTCTTC	CASSLGRQGAYNEQFF
TRBD1	TRBJ1-1	.	TRBV9	TGTGCCAGCACCCGGGACAGGGGTACGGACACTGAAGCTTTCTTT	CASTRDRGTDTEAFF
TRBD1	TRBJ2-7	.	TRBV30	TGTGCCTGGAAGGGACAGGGGTTGTACGAGCAGTACTTC	CAWKGQGLYEQYF
.	TRBJ1-5	.	TRBV30	TGTGCCTGGAGTCAGAGGGGCGATCAGCCCCAGCATTTT	CAWSQRGDQPQHF
TRBD2	TRBJ2-7	.	TRBV6-1	TGTGCCAGCAGTCCTGAGCTCGGGACTAGTACCGAGCAGTACTTC	CASSPELGTSTEQYF
.	TRBJ2-4	once	TRBV30	TGTGCCTGGAGTGTAGGGGAGGCCAAAAACATTCAGTACTTC	CAWSVGEAKNIQYF
TRBD2	TRBJ2-3	once	TRBV27	TGTGCCAGCAGTCCTCTACGGGGGGGCCAGTTAGATACGCAGTATTTT	CASSPLRGGQLDTQYF
.	TRBJ2-1	.	TRBV29-1	TGCAGCGTTGGTCCGGGCTACAATGAGCAGTTCTTC	CSVGPGYNEQFF